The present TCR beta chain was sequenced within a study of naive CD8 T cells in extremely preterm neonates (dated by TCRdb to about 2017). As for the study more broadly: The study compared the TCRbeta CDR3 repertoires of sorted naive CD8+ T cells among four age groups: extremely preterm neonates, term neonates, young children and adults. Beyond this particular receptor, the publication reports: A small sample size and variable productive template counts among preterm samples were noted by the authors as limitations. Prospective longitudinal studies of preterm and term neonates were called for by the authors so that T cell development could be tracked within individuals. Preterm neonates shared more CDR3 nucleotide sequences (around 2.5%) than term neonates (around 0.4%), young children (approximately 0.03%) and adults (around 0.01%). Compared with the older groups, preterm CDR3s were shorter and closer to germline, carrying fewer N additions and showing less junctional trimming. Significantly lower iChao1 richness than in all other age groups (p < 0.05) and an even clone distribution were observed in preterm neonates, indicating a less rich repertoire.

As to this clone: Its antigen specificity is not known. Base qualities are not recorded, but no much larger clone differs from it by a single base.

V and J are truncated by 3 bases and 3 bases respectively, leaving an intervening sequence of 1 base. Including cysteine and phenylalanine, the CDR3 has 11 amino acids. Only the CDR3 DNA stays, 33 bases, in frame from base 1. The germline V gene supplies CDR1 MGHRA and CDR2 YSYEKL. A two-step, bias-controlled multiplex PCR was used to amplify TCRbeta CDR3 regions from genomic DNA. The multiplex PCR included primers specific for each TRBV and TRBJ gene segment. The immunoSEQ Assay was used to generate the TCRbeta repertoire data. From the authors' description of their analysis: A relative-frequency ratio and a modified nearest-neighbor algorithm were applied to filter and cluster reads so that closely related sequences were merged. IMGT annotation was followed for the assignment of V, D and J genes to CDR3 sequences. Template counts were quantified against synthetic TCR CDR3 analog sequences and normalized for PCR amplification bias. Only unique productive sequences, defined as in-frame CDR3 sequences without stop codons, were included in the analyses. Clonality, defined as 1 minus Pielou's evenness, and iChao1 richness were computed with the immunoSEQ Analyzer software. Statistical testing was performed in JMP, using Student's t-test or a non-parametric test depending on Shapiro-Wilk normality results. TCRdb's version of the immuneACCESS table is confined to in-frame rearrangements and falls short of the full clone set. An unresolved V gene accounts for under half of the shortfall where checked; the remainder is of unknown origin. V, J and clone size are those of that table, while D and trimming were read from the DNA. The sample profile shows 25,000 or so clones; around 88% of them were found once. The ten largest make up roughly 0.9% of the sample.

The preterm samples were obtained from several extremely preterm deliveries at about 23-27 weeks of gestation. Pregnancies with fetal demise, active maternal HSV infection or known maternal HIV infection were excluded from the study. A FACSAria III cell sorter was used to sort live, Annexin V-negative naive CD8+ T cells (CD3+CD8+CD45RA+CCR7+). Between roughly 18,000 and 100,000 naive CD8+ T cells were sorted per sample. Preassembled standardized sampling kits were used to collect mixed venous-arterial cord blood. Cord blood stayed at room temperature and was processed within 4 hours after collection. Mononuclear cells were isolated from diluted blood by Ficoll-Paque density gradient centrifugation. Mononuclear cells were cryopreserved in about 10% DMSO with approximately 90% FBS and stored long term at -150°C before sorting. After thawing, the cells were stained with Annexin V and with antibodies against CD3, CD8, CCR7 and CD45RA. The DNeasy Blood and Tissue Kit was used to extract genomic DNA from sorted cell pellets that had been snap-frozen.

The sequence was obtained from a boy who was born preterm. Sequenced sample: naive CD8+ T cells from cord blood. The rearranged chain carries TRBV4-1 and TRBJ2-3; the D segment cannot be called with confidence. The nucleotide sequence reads TGCGCCAGCAGCCAGACAGATACGCAGTATTTT. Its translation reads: CASSQTDTQYF.